A single sample is the source of the 17 T cell receptor beta chains below, sequenced in a study of memory CD4+ T cells and cytomegalovirus serostatus. TCRdb's copy holds only in-frame clones and misses some; the assay was immunoSEQ multiplex PCR. The table shows over 75,000 clones, with over 70% occurring only once. Single viable CD3+CD4+CD8-CD45RO+ cells were sorted as the memory CD4+ T cells. Source material: memory CD4+ T cells from blood. These receptors originate from an adult in good health and CMV-seropositive.

V and J are TRBV5-4 and TRBJ2-1; D is undetermined. CDR1 and CDR2 from the germline V gene are SGHNT and YYREEE (reference sequence). The V end was cut by 4 bases, the J end by 5 bases, with 13 bases between. This CDR3 has 14 amino acids. In nucleotides, the CDR3 is TGTGCCAGCAGCCCGGTCCGGGTACACAATGAGCAGTTCTTC. Translation gives CASSPVRVHNEQFF.

The rearrangement links TRBV19 to TRBJ2-5, with 8 bases lining up with TRBD1. Germline CDR1 reads LNHDA; CDR2 reads SQIVND (reference sequence). The CDR3 extends over 13 amino acids. With 9 bases clipped from V and 4 bases from J, the junction kept 7 bases outside the gene matches. CDR3 DNA sequence: TGTGCCAGCTCCCCAGGGGGCAGAGAGACCCAGTACTTC. As protein: CASSPGGRETQYF.

V gene TRBV7-8 combines with J gene TRBJ1-5, with 9 bases fitting TRBD1. Germline CDR1 SGHVS, CDR2 FQNEAQ. V was pared by 5 bases and J by 6 bases, with 14 bases of the junction left unmatched. This CDR3 has 17 residues. The CDR3 spells CASSPTGGAGQGQPQHF. The CDR3 nucleotides are TGTGCCAGCAGCCCCACAGGGGGCGCCGGTCAGGGTCAGCCCCAGCATTTT.

J is TRBJ2-2 and V is TRBV11-1, with 10 nucleotides matching TRBD2. The CDR3 has 19 residues. CDR1 and CDR2 from the germline V gene are SGHAT and FQDESV (reference sequence). The V gene end was trimmed by 5 bases and the J gene end by 6 bases; junction bases not matched to a gene: 18. The DNA of the CDR3 is TGTGCCAGCAGCCTCCTAGCGGGAGCGCCAGGTTCAGGTGCCGGGGAGCTGTTTTTT. It translates to CASSLLAGAPGSGAGELFF.

The genes are TRBV2 and TRBJ2-3; TRBD2 is a possible D gene (7 bases). In germline, CDR1 is SNHLY, CDR2 FYNNEI. Trimming left V 7 bases short and J 3 bases short, with 17 bases between. This CDR3 is 15 amino acids long. This CDR3 reads CASTRRGGTTDTQYF. CDR3 coding DNA: TGTGCCAGCACCCGAAGGGGGGGTACGACAGATACGCAGTATTTT. The full variable domain, in which reference TRBV2 and TRBJ2-3 provide the parts outside the CDR3, is EPEVTQTPSHQVTQMGQEVILRCVPISNHLYFYWYRQILGQKVEFLVSFYNNEISEKSEIFDDQFSVERPDGSNFTLKIRSTKLEDSAMYFCASTRRGGTTDTQYFGPGTRLTVL.

V gene TRBV28 combines with J gene TRBJ1-2, with D hard to call. The CDR3 sequence is 13 residues long. CDR1 MDHEN and CDR2 SYDVKM come from the germline V gene. V was cut by 6 bases and J by 2 bases, with 10 bases left in between. The CDR3 DNA reads as TGTGCCAGCAGCATTACAGTGAACTATGGCTACACCTTC. Translation: CASSITVNYGYTF.

V and J are TRBV5-1 and TRBJ2-3, with TRBD2 as a possible D gene (6 bases). The CDR3 is made up of 14 amino acids. Per the germline V gene, CDR1 is SGHRS and CDR2 is YFSETQ. V shed 0 bases and J shed 5 bases, with 10 bases lying between them. CDR3 sequence: CASSLDGSGDTQYF. The CDR3 region has the DNA TGCGCCAGCAGCTTGGACGGGAGTGGAGATACGCAGTATTTT. Full variable domain (remainder filled in from reference TRBV5-1 and TRBJ2-3): KAGVTQTPRYLIKTRGQQVTLSCSPISGHRSVSWYQQTPGQGLQFLFEYFSETQRNKGNFPGRFSGRQFSNSRSEMNVSTLELGDSALYLCASSLDGSGDTQYFGPGTRLTVL.

The chain couples TRBV21-1 to TRBJ1-5; the table's D call, TRBD1, was not checked against the DNA. TRBV21-1 is described as a pseudogene. This CDR3 spans 21 amino acids. In nucleotides, the CDR3 is TGTGCCAGCAGCAATATCTTTGGCAGGGGGCCGCTGTGGGCAGGGGATCAGCCCCAGCATTTT. This gives the protein CASSNIFGRGPLWAGDQPQHF.

The chain couples TRBV28 to TRBJ2-1; 7 nucleotides align to TRBD2. V dropped 5 bases and J dropped 5; count of bases not matched to a gene: 9. This CDR3 contains 15 residues. Germline CDR1 and CDR2: MDHEN and SYDVKM. Here the CDR3 reads CASSPFSGVNNEQFF. The DNA of the CDR3 is TGTGCCAGCAGTCCCTTCAGCGGGGTTAACAATGAGCAGTTCTTC.

To note about this clone: The junction and the germline gene differ at one end; a read error may be behind it. This sequence joins TRBV7-7 and TRBJ2-5, with D possibly being TRBD2 (7 bases). Germline CDR1 reads SSHAT; CDR2 reads FNYEAQ (reference sequence). The CDR3 covers 16 residues. CDR3 amino acids: CASSLGGVQGQETQYF. The CDR3, as DNA: TGTGCTAGCAGCTTAGGGGGGGTACAGGGCCAAGAGACCCAGTACTTC.

The gene calls are TRBV19 and TRBJ2-3, with 7 nucleotides matching TRBD1. The CDR3 spans 19 residues. The germline V gene encodes CDR1 LNHDA and CDR2 SQIVND (reference sequence). Trimming at V came to 5 bases and at J to 0 bases, leaving 17 bases not matched to a gene. CDR3 residues: CASSVLPGTAYTSTDTQYF. In nucleotides, the CDR3 is TGTGCCAGTAGTGTGCTACCCGGGACAGCTTATACTAGCACAGATACGCAGTATTTT. Complete variable domain (other parts from reference TRBV19 and TRBJ2-3): DGGITQSPKYLFRKEGQNVTLSCEQNLNHDAMYWYRQDPGQGLRLIYYSQIVNDFQKGDIAEGYSVSREKKESFPLTVTSAQKNPTAFYLCASSVLPGTAYTSTDTQYFGPGTRLTVL.

The chain joins TRBV19 to TRBJ2-4; 8 positions match TRBD1. The CDR3 covers 15 residues. Trimming removed 5 bases from V and 3 bases from J; junction bases left unmatched: 6. Germline CDR1 is LNHDA and CDR2 is SQIVND (reference sequence). The CDR3 is CASSADRGRKNIQYF. As DNA, the CDR3 is TGTGCCAGTAGTGCCGACAGGGGACGCAAAAACATTCAGTACTTC.

This chain joins TRBV5-6 and TRBJ2-3; no reliable D call. With 0 bases removed from V and 2 bases from J, the gap between germline ends came to 7 bases. This CDR3 region has 14 residues. The germline CDR1 and CDR2 sequences are SGHDT and YYEEEE. The CDR3 DNA reads as TGTGCCAGCAGCTTGGGGGCGCACACAGATACGCAGTATTTT. Its protein is CASSLGAHTDTQYF.

This chain uses TRBV28 with TRBJ2-5, with 7 bases aligning to TRBD2. V was pared by 7 bases and J by 4 bases, with 9 bases of the junction left unmatched. The CDR3 runs to 14 residues. CDR1 is MDHEN and CDR2 is SYDVKM in the germline V gene. Here the CDR3 reads CASTPRGGGETQYF. The CDR3 DNA follows: TGTGCCAGCACCCCACGCGGGGGAGGAGAGACCCAGTACTTC.

The rearrangement joins TRBV28 to TRBJ1-6; D is undetermined. Germline CDR1 reads MDHEN; CDR2 reads SYDVKM. The CDR3 runs 13 residues. Deletions cut 7 bases from V and 0 bases from J, with 4 bases between. Written as DNA, the CDR3 is TGTGCCAGCACGGACTCCTATAATTCACCCCTCCACTTT. Translated, it gives CASTDSYNSPLHF.

CDR3 sequence: CASNRPDTGANVLTF. CDR3 sequence (DNA): TGTGCCAGCAATAGGCCCGATACTGGGGCCAACGTCCTGACTTTC. This chain joins TRBV2 and TRBJ2-6; no clear D. Germline V lookup: CDR1 SNHLY, CDR2 FYNNEI. The CDR3 length is 15 residues. Trimming cost V 7 bases and J 2 bases, with 12 bases left between them.

The chain joins TRBV27 to TRBJ1-2; TRBD1 is a possible D gene (5 bases). This CDR3 spans 15 amino acids. Trimming cost V 2 bases and J 8 bases, with 18 bases left between them. Germline V gene lookup returns CDR1 MNHEY and CDR2 SMNVEV (reference sequence). The CDR3, as DNA: TGTGCCAGCAGTTTAACGGCCGCCGGGGGGTGGGGCTACACCTTC. It translates to CASSLTAAGGWGYTF.